The 22 T cell receptor beta chains in this list originate from one sample, sequenced in a study of T cell repertoires in cytomegalovirus infection. For these TCRs, the target antigens are not known. TCRdb reprocessed the reads via MiXCR and lists one record per CDR3 protein. This sample has hundreds of thousands of distinct CDR3 sequences, with around 35% found just once. The sample was cultured PBMCs, taken from culture after CMV antigen stimulation. The receptors originated from a human donor in good health (CMV status not recorded). Some clones in this sample may be carry-over from other donors' samples.

The chain employs TRBV18 and TRBJ2-1, with 10 bases aligning to TRBD1. CDR1 KGHSH and CDR2 LQKENI come from the germline V gene. The trim removed 1 base at V and 7 bases at J, leaving 4 bases unmatched. The CDR3 has 15 amino acids. CDR3: CASSPQGQGLNEQFF. CDR3 sequence (DNA): TGTGCCAGCTCACCACAGGGACAGGGGTTGAATGAGCAGTTCTTC.

In DNA, the CDR3 is TGCAGTGCCCCGAACAGGGAGAACACTGAAGCTTTCTTT. This codes for CSAPNRENTEAFF. J is TRBJ1-1 and V is TRBV20-1; possible D gene TRBD1, 6 bases. This CDR3 is 13 amino acids long. V lost 6 bases to trimming and J lost 1 base, with 12 bases between them. CDR1 DFQATT and CDR2 SNEGSKA come from the germline V gene (reference sequence).

CDR3 nucleotide sequence: TGTGCCAGCAGCCGAAGCCTCGTCAATGAGCAGTTCTTC. This sequence encodes CASSRSLVNEQFF. V usage is TRBV7-9 and J usage is TRBJ2-1; D gene ambiguous. V gave up 5 bases and J gave up 6 bases, with 11 bases separating them. Germline values: CDR1 SEHNR, CDR2 FQNEAQ (reference sequence). The CDR3 has 13 residues.

The DNA of the CDR3 is TGCGCCAGCAGCGTGGGACAGGGGGCGCCTTACAATGAGCAGTTCTTC. This gives the protein CASSVGQGAPYNEQFF. The genes are TRBV5-1 and TRBJ2-1; 12 bases match TRBD1. This CDR3 has 16 amino acids. Unmatched junction bases numbered 6, after V lost 4 bases and J lost 4 bases. CDR1 and CDR2 from the germline V gene are SGHRS and YFSETQ.

The genes are TRBV6-2 or TRBV6-3 and TRBJ1-1; 7 nucleotides align to TRBD1. In germline, CDR1 is MNHEY, CDR2 SVGEGT. The CDR3 is 15 amino acids. J lost 1 base, V lost 6 bases, and 8 bases had no gene match. CDR3 sequence: CASRLLGQPNTEAFF. CDR3 in DNA: TGTGCCAGCAGATTATTGGGACAGCCGAACACTGAAGCTTTCTTT.

In regard to this clonotype: This may stem from a read error, because a much larger clone lies one nucleotide away. The chain uses TRBV6-5 and TRBJ2-3, with 10 bases aligning to TRBD2. CDR3 length equals 15 residues. Per germline, CDR1 MNHEY and CDR2 SVGAGI. Trimming took 5 bases from V and 2 from J; bases not matched to a gene: 4. The CDR3 region has the DNA TGTGCCAGCAGTCCCGGGACTAGCGACACAGATACGCAGTATTTT. Protein: CASSPGTSDTDTQYF.

CDR3 in amino acids: CASQRGGTEAFF. As DNA, the CDR3 is TGTGCCTCCCAAAGAGGGGGGACTGAAGCTTTCTTT. J is TRBJ1-1 and V is TRBV10-3; D is perhaps TRBD1 (6 bases). The germline V gene encodes CDR1 ENHRY and CDR2 SYGVKD. V was clipped by 11 bases and J by 5 bases, with 15 bases between them. The CDR3 extends over 12 amino acids.

The chain has TRBV7-7 and TRBJ2-3; D is possibly TRBD1 or TRBD2 (5 bases each). V lost 5 bases to trimming and J lost 4 bases, with 19 bases between them. Germline V CDR1 and CDR2: SSHAT, FNYEAQ (reference sequence). This CDR3 contains 16 residues. The CDR3 region is CASSPGTERNADTQYF. The CDR3 DNA reads as TGTGCCAGCAGCCCCGGGACCGAAAGGAACGCAGATACGCAGTATTTT.

This clonotype has ten or more counts. The rearrangement joins TRBV7-9 to TRBJ2-3; D uncertain. In germline, CDR1 is SEHNR, CDR2 FQNEAQ (reference sequence). V was shortened by 7 bases and J by 4 bases, with 12 bases between the two germline ends. The CDR3 consists of 13 residues. CDR3 sequence: CASISTTPDTQYF. The CDR3 DNA reads as TGTGCCAGCATATCCACAACCCCAGATACGCAGTATTTT.

In its sample, this clonotype was seen a few times. The chain links TRBV28 to TRBJ1-2; D may be TRBD1 (6 bases). Per germline, CDR1 MDHEN and CDR2 SYDVKM. V lost 2 bases, J lost 8 bases, and 12 bases lay in between. The CDR3 length is 13 residues. CDR3 nucleotides: TGTGCCAGCAGTTTAGAGTGGGGGCCGGGCTACACCTTC. Residues: CASSLEWGPGYTF.

This clonotype was observed at least ten times. CDR3 DNA sequence: TGTGCCAGCAGCTTAGAAGGCAGGGCGACTAGCACAGATACGCAGTATTTT. This encodes CASSLEGRATSTDTQYF. V usage is TRBV7-2 and J usage is TRBJ2-3; TRBD1 is a possible D gene (5 bases). The length of the CDR3 is 17 residues. CDR1 and CDR2 from the germline V gene are SGHTA and FQGNSA. Trimming left V 1 base short and J 0 bases short, with 14 bases between.

The rearrangement joins TRBV2 to TRBJ1-5, with D hard to call. In germline, CDR1 is SNHLY, CDR2 FYNNEI. CDR3 length equals 14 residues. Between the trimmed V and J ends, which lost 4 bases and 7 bases, there was a span of 14 bases. DNA for the CDR3: TGTGCCAGCAGTGCACGAACCGTTGGGCAGCCCCAGCATTTT. This gives the protein CASSARTVGQPQHF.

This clonotype was recorded a few times. DNA for the CDR3: TGTGCCAGCAGCTTAGGGTACGCGGGCTACAATGAGCAGTTCTTC. Residues: CASSLGYAGYNEQFF. This chain links TRBV28 with TRBJ2-1; a possible D gene is TRBD2 (5 bases). Germline V gives CDR1 MDHEN, CDR2 SYDVKM. CDR3 length: 15 amino acids. Trimming took 6 bases from V and 3 from J, leaving 15 bases between them.

In this sample, this clonotype turned up a few times. The chain links TRBV11-2 to TRBJ2-1, with 8 bases fitting TRBD1. Losses at the gene ends were 1 base for V and 3 bases for J; bases not matched to a gene: 2. This CDR3 has 15 amino acids. Germline V gene lookup returns CDR1 SGHAT and CDR2 FQNNGV. CDR3 sequence (DNA): TGTGCCAGCAGCTTAGTGGACAGGGACTACAATGAGCAGTTCTTC. Translation: CASSLVDRDYNEQFF.

This clonotype has only a few counts. The V and J genes are TRBV10-2 and TRBJ1-4; D not certain. CDR3 length equals 15 residues. V was shortened by 4 bases and J by 6 bases, with 15 bases between the two germline ends. Germline V gives CDR1 WSHSY, CDR2 SAAADI. The CDR3 DNA sequence: TGCGCCAGCAGTGGAGTCAGTGGGGAAGATGAAAAACTGTTTTTT. Translation: CASSGVSGEDEKLFF.

The chain joins TRBV19 to TRBJ2-3; D may be TRBD1 (5 bases). Trimming removed 5 bases from V and 1 base from J, with 13 bases in between. The CDR3 is 15 residues long. Per the germline V gene, CDR1 is LNHDA and CDR2 is SQIVND (reference sequence). The CDR3 is CASSAGSAGTDTQYF. For the CDR3, the DNA is TGTGCCAGTAGTGCAGGGTCGGCGGGCACAGATACGCAGTATTTT.

J is TRBJ1-6 and V is TRBV20-1; no definite D call. Germline CDR1 DFQATT, CDR2 SNEGSKA (reference sequence). The CDR3 totals 16 residues. Trimming pared 1 base from V and 0 bases from J, leaving 10 bases between. CDR3 nucleotide sequence: TGCAGTGCTAGAGCTCCTCGGAGCTCCTATAATTCACCCCTCCACTTT. It encodes CSARAPRSSYNSPLHF.

This chain joins TRBV7-9 and TRBJ2-3, with D perhaps matching TRBD1 (5 bases). The CDR3 consists of 14 residues. Between the trimmed V and J ends, which lost 5 bases and 2 bases, there was a span of 11 bases. Germline lookup yields CDR1 SEHNR and CDR2 FQNEAQ (reference sequence). As DNA, the CDR3 is TGTGCCAGCAGCCCGCGACAGTTCACAGATACGCAGTATTTT. Its translation: CASSPRQFTDTQYF.

The V gene is TRBV27, the J gene TRBJ2-1; 8 bases fit TRBD2. This CDR3 has 13 residues. V lost 4 bases to trimming and J lost 8 bases; unmatched junction nucleotides: 4. In germline, CDR1 is MNHEY, CDR2 SMNVEV (reference sequence). The CDR3 nucleotides read TGTGCCAGCAGTTACGGGAGGGAAGATGAGCAGTTCTTC. It specifies CASSYGREDEQFF.

The chain recombines TRBV20-1 with TRBJ2-1; D unclear. Germline values: CDR1 DFQATT, CDR2 SNEGSKA (reference sequence). The V and J ends lost 4 bases and 7 bases respectively, with 11 bases between them. The CDR3 length is 12 residues. The CDR3 here is CSATASGNEQFF. The CDR3 bases are TGCAGTGCTACTGCAAGTGGGAATGAGCAGTTCTTC.

The genes are TRBV5-1 and TRBJ1-1; D gene uncertain. The ends were cut back, 3 bases at V and 1 base at J, with 13 bases in the middle. This CDR3 is built from 15 residues. CDR1 and CDR2 (germline): SGHRS, YFSETQ. This CDR3 reads CASSSGMFKNTEAFF. For the CDR3, the DNA is TGCGCCAGCAGCTCGGGAATGTTTAAGAACACTGAAGCTTTCTTT.

This clonotype was recorded a few times. The chain has TRBV7-9 and TRBJ1-5; TRBD1 matches 7 bases. CDR1 is SEHNR and CDR2 is FQNEAQ in the germline V gene (reference sequence). V lost 8 bases, J lost 4 bases, and 2 bases stayed unmatched. The CDR3 runs 12 residues. The CDR3 is CASGTDNQPQHF. Here the CDR3 DNA reads TGTGCCAGCGGGACAGATAATCAGCCCCAGCATTTT.